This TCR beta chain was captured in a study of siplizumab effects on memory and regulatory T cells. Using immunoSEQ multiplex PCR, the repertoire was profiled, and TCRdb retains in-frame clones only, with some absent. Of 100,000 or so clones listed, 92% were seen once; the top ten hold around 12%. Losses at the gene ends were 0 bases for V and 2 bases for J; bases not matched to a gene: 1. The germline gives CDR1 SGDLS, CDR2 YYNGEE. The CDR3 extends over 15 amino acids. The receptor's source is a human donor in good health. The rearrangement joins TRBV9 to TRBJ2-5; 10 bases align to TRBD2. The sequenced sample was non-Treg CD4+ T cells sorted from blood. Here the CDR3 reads CASSVAAGGQETQYF. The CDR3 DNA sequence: TGTGCCAGCAGCGTAGCAGCGGGAGGGCAAGAGACCCAGTACTTC.